This is a list of T cell receptor beta chains from one sample in a study of cytomegalovirus exposure and HLA in healthy donors. Data came from immunoSEQ multiplex PCR; TCRdb stores just in-frame clones and leaves some out. The sample shows approximately 220,000 clones, approximately 80% of them seen only once. The specimen sequenced was PBMCs. The origin of the receptors is a boy aged 2-15 years in good health and CMV-seronegative. The CDR3 runs from the conserved cysteine through the conserved F or W.

TRBV29-1 CSVLEGALGETQYF
TRBV6-5 CASSHRSTEAFF
TRBV19 CASSPYNTEAFF
TRBV29-1 CSVELGAGEAFF
TRBV7-6 CASSLGQNQPQHF
TRBV4-1 CASSLDIAYEQYF
TRBV7-9 CASSPKGQGAGEAFF
TRBV5-1 CASQPLAPTWTDTQYF
TRBV6-5 CASSPRDRVSGYTF
TRBV4-1 CASSQARGTVYGYTF
TRBV2 CASSSGQGSYEQYF
TRBV5-5 CASSSPFSYEQYF
TRBV9 CASSASRVYTF